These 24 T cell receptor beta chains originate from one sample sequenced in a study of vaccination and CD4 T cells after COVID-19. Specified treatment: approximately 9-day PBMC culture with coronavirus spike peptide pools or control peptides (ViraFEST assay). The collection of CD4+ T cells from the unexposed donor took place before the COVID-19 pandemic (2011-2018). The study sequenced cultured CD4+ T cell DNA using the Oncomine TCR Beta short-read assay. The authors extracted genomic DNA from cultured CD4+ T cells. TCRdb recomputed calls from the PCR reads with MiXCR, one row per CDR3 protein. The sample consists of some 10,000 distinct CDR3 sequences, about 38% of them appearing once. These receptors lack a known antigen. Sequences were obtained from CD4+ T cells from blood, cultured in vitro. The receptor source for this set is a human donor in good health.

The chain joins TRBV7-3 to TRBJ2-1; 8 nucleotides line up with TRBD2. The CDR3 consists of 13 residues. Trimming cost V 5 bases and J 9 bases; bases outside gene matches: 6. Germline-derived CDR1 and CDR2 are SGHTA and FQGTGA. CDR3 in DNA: TGTGCCAGCAGCCCCGGGCTAGCGGGTGAGCAGTTCTTC. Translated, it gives CASSPGLAGEQFF.

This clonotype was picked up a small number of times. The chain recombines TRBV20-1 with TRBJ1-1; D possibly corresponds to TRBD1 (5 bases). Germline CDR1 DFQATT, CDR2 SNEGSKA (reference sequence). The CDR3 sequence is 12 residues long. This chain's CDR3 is CTLLGDSIEAFF. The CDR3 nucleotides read TGCACTTTACTGGGCGACAGTATTGAAGCTTTCTTT.

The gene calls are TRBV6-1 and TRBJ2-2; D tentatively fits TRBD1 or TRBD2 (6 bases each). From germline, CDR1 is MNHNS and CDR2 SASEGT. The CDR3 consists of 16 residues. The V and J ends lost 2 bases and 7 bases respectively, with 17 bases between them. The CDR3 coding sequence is TGTGCCAGCAGTGAACTGTGGGGGGCTGGGAACGGGGAGCTGTTTTTT. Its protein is CASSELWGAGNGELFF.

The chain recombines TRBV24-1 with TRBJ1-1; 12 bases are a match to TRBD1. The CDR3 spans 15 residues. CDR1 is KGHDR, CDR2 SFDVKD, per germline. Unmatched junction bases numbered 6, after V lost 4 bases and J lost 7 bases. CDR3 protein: CATSDPGQGAGEAFF. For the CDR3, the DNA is TGTGCCACCAGTGACCCGGGACAGGGGGCCGGTGAAGCTTTCTTT.

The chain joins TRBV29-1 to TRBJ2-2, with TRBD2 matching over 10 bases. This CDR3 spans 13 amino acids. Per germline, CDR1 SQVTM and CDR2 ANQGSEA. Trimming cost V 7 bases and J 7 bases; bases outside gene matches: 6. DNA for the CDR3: TGCAGCGGGGGCAGCGGGAGGGACGGGGAGCTGTTTTTT. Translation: CSGGSGRDGELFF.

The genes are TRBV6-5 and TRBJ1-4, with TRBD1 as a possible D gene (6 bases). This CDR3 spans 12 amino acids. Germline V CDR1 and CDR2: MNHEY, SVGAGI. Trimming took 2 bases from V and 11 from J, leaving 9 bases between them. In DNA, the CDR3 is TGTGCCAGCAGTTACAGAGGGGGGAAACTGTTTTTT. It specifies CASSYRGGKLFF.

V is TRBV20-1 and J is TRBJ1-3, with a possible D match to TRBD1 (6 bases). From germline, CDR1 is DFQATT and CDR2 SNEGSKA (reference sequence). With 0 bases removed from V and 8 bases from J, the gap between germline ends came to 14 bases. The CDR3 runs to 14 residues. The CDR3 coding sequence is TGCAGTGCTAGAGATGTTGCAGGGGCCTACACCATATATTTT. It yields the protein CSARDVAGAYTIYF.

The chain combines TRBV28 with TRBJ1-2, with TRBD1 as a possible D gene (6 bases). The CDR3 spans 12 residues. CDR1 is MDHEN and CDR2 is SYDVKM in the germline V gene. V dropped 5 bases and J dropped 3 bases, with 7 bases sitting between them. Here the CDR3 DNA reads TGTGCCAGCAGTCCAGGGGACTATGGCTACACCTTC. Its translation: CASSPGDYGYTF.

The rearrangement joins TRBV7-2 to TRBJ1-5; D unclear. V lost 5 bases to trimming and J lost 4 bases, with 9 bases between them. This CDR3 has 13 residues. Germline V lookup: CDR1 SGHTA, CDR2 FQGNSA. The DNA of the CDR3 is TGTGCCAGCAGCCTGGACTGGAATCAGCCCCAGCATTTT. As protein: CASSLDWNQPQHF. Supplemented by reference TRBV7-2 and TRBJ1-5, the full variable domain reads GAGVSQSPSNKVTEKGKDVELRCDPISGHTALYWYRQSLGQGLEFLIYFQGNSAPDKSGLPSDRFSAERTGGSVSTLTIQRTQQEDSAVYLCASSLDWNQPQHFGDGTRLSIL.

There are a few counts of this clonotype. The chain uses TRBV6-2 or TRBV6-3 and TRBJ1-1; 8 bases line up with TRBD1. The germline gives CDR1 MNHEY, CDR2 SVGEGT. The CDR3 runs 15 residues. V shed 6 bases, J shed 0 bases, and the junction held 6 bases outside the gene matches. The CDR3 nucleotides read TGTGCCAGCAGCCTAAACAGGGGGATGAACACTGAAGCTTTCTTT. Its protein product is CASSLNRGMNTEAFF.

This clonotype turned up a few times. CDR3 loop: CAISGTGQETQYF. DNA for the CDR3: TGTGCCATCAGTGGGACAGGCCAAGAGACCCAGTACTTC. This chain links TRBV10-3 with TRBJ2-5, with 7 nucleotides matching TRBD1. With V trimmed by 4 bases and J by 1 base, 0 bases remained unmatched. The CDR3 spans 13 residues. The germline CDR1 and CDR2 sequences are ENHRY and SYGVKD.

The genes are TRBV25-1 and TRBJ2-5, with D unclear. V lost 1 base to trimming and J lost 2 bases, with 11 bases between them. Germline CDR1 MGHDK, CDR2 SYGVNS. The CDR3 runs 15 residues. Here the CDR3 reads CASSEFKGSQETQYF. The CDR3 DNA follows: TGTGCCAGCAGTGAATTTAAAGGATCACAAGAGACCCAGTACTTC.

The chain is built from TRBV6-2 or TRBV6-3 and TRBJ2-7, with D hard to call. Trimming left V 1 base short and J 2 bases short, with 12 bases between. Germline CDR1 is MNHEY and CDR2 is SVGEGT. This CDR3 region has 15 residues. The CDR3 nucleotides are TGTGCCAGCAGTTACTACCAAAATAATCCCTACGAGCAGTACTTC. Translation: CASSYYQNNPYEQYF.

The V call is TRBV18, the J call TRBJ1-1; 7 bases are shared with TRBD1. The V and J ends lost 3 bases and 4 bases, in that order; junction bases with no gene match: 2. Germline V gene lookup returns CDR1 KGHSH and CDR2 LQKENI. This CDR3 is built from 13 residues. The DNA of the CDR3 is TGTGCCAGCTCACCCTACAGGGGCACTGAAGCTTTCTTT. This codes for CASSPYRGTEAFF.

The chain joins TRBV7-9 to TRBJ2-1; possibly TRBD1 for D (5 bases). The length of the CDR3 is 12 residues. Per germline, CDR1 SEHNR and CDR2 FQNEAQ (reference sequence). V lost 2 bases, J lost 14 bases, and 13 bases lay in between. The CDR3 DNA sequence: TGTGCCAGCAGCTTAAGGACCCAGGGTGAGTTCTTC. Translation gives CASSLRTQGEFF.

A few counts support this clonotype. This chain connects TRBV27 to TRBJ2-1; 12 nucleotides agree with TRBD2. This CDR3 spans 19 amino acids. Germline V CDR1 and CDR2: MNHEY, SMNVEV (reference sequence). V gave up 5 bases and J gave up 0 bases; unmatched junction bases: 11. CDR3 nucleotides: TGTGCCAGCAGTCCACATCTCACTAGCGGGAGGAACTCCTACAATGAGCAGTTCTTC. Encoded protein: CASSPHLTSGRNSYNEQFF.

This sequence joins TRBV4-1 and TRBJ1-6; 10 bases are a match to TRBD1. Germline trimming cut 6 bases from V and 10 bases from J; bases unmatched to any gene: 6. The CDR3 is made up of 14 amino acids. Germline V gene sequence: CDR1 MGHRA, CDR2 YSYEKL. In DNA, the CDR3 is TGCGCCAGCAGTTCCGGGACAGGGGAATCACCCCTCCACTTT. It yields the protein CASSSGTGESPLHF.

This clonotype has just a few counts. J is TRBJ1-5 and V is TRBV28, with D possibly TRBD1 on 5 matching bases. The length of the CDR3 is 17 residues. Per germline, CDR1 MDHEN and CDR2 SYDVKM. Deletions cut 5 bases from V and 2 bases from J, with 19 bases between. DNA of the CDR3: TGTGCCAGCAGTCCAACAGACAGCTTCTTCGGCAATCAGCCCCAGCATTTT. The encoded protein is CASSPTDSFFGNQPQHF. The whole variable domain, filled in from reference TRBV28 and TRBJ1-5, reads DVKVTQSSRYLVKRTGEKVFLECVQDMDHENMFWYRQDPGLGLRLIYFSYDVKMKEKGDIPEGYSVSREKKERFSLILESASTNQTSMYLCASSPTDSFFGNQPQHFGDGTRLSIL.

The CDR3 here is CASSLFPIPGNNEQFF. CDR3 sequence (DNA): TGTGCCAGCAGCTTATTTCCAATCCCAGGGAACAATGAGCAGTTCTTC. This chain uses TRBV7-3 with TRBJ2-1, with a weak D call TRBD1 (5 bases). Trimming pared 2 bases from V and 5 bases from J, leaving 16 bases between. The CDR3 has 16 amino acids. In germline, CDR1 is SGHTA, CDR2 FQGTGA. Full variable domain (rest looked up from reference TRBV7-3 and TRBJ2-1): GAGVSQTPSNKVTEKGKYVELRCDPISGHTALYWYRQSLGQGPEFLIYFQGTGAADDSGLPNDRFFAVRPEGSVSTLKIQRTERGDSAVYLCASSLFPIPGNNEQFFGPGTRLTVL.

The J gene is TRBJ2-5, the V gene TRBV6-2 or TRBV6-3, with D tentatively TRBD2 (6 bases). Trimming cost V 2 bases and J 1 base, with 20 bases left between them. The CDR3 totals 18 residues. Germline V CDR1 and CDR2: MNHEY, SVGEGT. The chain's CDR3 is CASSYREAASRSQETQYF. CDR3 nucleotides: TGTGCCAGCAGTTACAGGGAGGCGGCTAGCCGTTCCCAAGAGACCCAGTACTTC.

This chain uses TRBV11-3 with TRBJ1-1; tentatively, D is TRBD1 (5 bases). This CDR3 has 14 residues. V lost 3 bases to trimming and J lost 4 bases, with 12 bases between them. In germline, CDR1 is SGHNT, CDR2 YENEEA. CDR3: CASSLGRASTEAFF. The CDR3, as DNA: TGTGCCAGCAGCTTGGGCAGGGCGAGCACTGAAGCTTTCTTT. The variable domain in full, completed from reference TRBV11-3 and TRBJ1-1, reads EAGVVQSPRYKIIEKKQPVAFWCNPISGHNTLYWYLQNLGQGPELLIRYENEEAVDDSQLPKDRFSAERLKGVDSTLKIQPAELGDSAVYLCASSLGRASTEAFFGQGTRLTVV.

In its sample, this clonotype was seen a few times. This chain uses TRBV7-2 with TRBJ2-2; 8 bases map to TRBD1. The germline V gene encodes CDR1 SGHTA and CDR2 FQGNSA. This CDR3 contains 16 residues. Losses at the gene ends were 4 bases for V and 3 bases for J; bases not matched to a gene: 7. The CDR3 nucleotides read TGTGCCAGCAGCTCATCCGGGACAGGAGACACCGGGGAGCTGTTTTTT. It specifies CASSSSGTGDTGELFF.

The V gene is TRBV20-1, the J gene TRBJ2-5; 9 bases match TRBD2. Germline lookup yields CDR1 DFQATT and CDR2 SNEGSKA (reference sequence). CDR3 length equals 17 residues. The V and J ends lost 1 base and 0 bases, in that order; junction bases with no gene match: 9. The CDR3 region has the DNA TGCAGTGCTAGAGCGTCGGCCAGCGGGAGGCACCAAGAGACCCAGTACTTC. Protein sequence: CSARASASGRHQETQYF.

The CDR3 DNA is TGTGCCAGCAGCTTGGAAATAGGCACCATCTATGGCTACACCTTC. Residues: CASSLEIGTIYGYTF. The chain joins TRBV5-4 to TRBJ1-2, with unresolved D. Germline V CDR1 and CDR2: SGHNT, YYREEE (reference sequence). There are 15 residues in the CDR3. Trimming pared 0 bases from V and 4 bases from J, leaving 13 bases between.